This is a list of T cell receptor beta chains from one sample in a study of blood T cell repertoires in COVID-19. Here immunoSEQ multiplex PCR was the method, and the copy in TCRdb shows in-frame clones only, minus some. The sample yields 250,000 or so clones, about 86% seen once. Input material: peripheral blood. Every receptor here comes from an elderly man with acute or convalescent COVID-19. Both conserved end residues are part of each CDR3. A D gene is named only where the DNA matches it firmly. The size field is filled for only some rows; it gives once, few, many or a size class.

abundance,d_gene,j_gene,v_gene,CDR3nt,CDR3aa
few,NA,TRBJ1-2,TRBV18,TGTGCCAGCTCACCACCGGGGCAGGGGTATCTCTATGGCTACACCTTC,CASSPPGQGYLYGYTF
NA,NA,TRBJ2-1,TRBV24-1,TGTGCCACCAGTGATTCAGCTGGGGGGGCGCAGAATGAGCAGTTCTTC,CATSDSAGGAQNEQFF
NA,NA,TRBJ1-5,TRBV6-5,TGTGCCAGCAGGGGGGCCCTCATCGAGAATCAGCCCCAGCATTTT,CASRGALIENQPQHF
NA,TRBD2,TRBJ2-3,TRBV7-8,TGTGCCAGCAGCTTAGCGGGAGGGCCAAGCAATACGCAGTATTTT,CASSLAGGPSNTQYF
NA,TRBD1,TRBJ1-4,TRBV7-9,TGTGCCAGCAGCTTAGTGACAGGGGGCATTGAAAAACTGTTTTTT,CASSLVTGGIEKLFF
NA,NA,TRBJ1-1,TRBV7-9,TGTGCCAGCAGCCCTGGGACACCGAACACTGAAGCTTTCTTT,CASSPGTPNTEAFF
NA,TRBD1,TRBJ1-6,TRBV5-4,TGTGCCAGCAGCTCACGACAGGGTAATTCACCCCTCCACTTT,CASSSRQGNSPLHF
NA,TRBD2,TRBJ2-1,TRBV19,TGTGCCAGTAAAATTAGTAGCGGGAGGAGAAATGAGCAGTTCTTC,CASKISSGRRNEQFF
NA,NA,TRBJ1-5,TRBV19,TGTGCCAGTAGTGTCGCTGCTAAACAGAATCAGCCCCAGCATTTT,CASSVAAKQNQPQHF
NA,NA,TRBJ1-1,TRBV28,TGTGCCATCATGTCCGGGACATCAGACACTGAAGCTTTCTTT,CAIMSGTSDTEAFF
NA,NA,TRBJ2-3,TRBV21-1,TGTGCCAGCAGCCATCTGGGAGCAGATACGCAGTATTTT,CASSHLGADTQYF
NA,NA,TRBJ2-6,TRBV5-1,TGCGCCAGCAGTTTAGCTCCGGGACTCGAAGCCTCTGGGGCCAACGTCCTGACTTTC,CASSLAPGLEASGANVLTF
NA,NA,TRBJ2-7,TRBV7-8,TGTGCCAGCAGCTCCTTTCAATGGACAGAGACCTACGAGCAGTACTTC,CASSSFQWTETYEQYF
NA,TRBD1,TRBJ1-1,TRBV6-5,TGTGCCAGCAGTCGGACAGGGGGCCTTGTAGCTTTCTTT,CASSRTGGLVAFF
NA,NA,TRBJ1-2,TRBV28,TGTGCCAGCAGTTCTCCTTTTTCCTATGGCTACACCTTC,CASSSPFSYGYTF
once,NA,TRBJ2-3,TRBV3-1/TRBV3-2,TGTGCCAGCAGCCATTTAAACCTAGCCCGCACAGATACGCAGTATTTT,CASSHLNLARTDTQYF
NA,NA,TRBJ1-5,TRBV28,TGTGCCAGCAGTTTGACGGACAGAAGGAAGCAGCCCCAGCATTTT,CASSLTDRRKQPQHF
NA,NA,TRBJ1-5,TRBV12-5,TGTGCTAGTAGTTCATATCGGAATCAGCCCCAGCATTTT,CASSSYRNQPQHF
NA,NA,TRBJ2-3,TRBV9,TGTGCCAGCACGCGGGGGCTAGGGAACGCAGATACGCAGTATTTT,CASTRGLGNADTQYF
NA,TRBD1,TRBJ2-2,TRBV9,TGTGCCAGCAGCTCCTTGAGGGCAGGGGGCGCGAAAGCCGGGGAGCTGTTTTTT,CASSSLRAGGAKAGELFF
few,TRBD1,TRBJ2-7,TRBV19,TGTGCCAGTAGTGTAGGACAGGGGGATGCCTTTCCCTACGAGCAGTACTTC,CASSVGQGDAFPYEQYF
NA,TRBD2,TRBJ2-5,TRBV7-2,TGTGCCAGCAGCTCTCGACTAGCGGGAGTGGGAGAGACCCAGTACTTC,CASSSRLAGVGETQYF
NA,NA,TRBJ1-1,TRBV10-2,TGCGCCAGCATCCCCGCGGGTACCACGAACGTAGGCACTGAAGCTTTCTTT,CASIPAGTTNVGTEAFF
NA,TRBD2,TRBJ2-3,TRBV5-1,TGCGCCAGCAGCCAAACTAGCGGCCCCAGCACAGATACGCAGTATTTT,CASSQTSGPSTDTQYF
NA,NA,TRBJ2-3,TRBV9,TGTGCCAGCACCCCCGCGCCTAGCACAGATACGCAGTATTTT,CASTPAPSTDTQYF
NA,NA,TRBJ2-7,TRBV6-2/TRBV6-3,TGTGCCAGCAGTTACTCGATCTCAGGAGGCCTAGCGCTGACGTACGAGCAGTACTTC,CASSYSISGGLALTYEQYF
NA,NA,TRBJ2-7,TRBV2,TGTGCCAGCAGTCCAGGGTTCTACGAGCAGTACTTC,CASSPGFYEQYF
NA,NA,TRBJ1-2,TRBV10-3,TGTGCCATCACAGACAGGATCCATCTTAACTATGGCTACACCTTC,CAITDRIHLNYGYTF
NA,NA,TRBJ2-1,TRBV20-1,TGCAGTGCTAGAGGGGTCGGGGGGCAGTTCTTC,CSARGVGGQFF
NA,NA,TRBJ1-4,TRBV28,TGTGCCAGCAGTTTTTTGGATGGGGGGAATGAAAAACTGTTTTTT,CASSFLDGGNEKLFF
NA,NA,TRBJ2-2,TRBV7-9,TGTGCCAGCAGCTTAATCGGGGGTAACACCGGGGAGCTGTTTTTT,CASSLIGGNTGELFF
NA,TRBD1,TRBJ2-2,TRBV2,TGTGCCAGCAGGGCTAGACAGGGTCAGAACACCGGGGAGCTGTTTTTT,CASRARQGQNTGELFF
NA,TRBD1,TRBJ1-2,TRBV28,TGTGCCAGCAGTTCTGGGACAGGAGATGGCTACACCTTC,CASSSGTGDGYTF
NA,NA,TRBJ1-2,TRBV9,TGTGCCAGCAGCGTAGGGAGGCAGGAGGGCCTTGGGGGCTACACCTTC,CASSVGRQEGLGGYTF
NA,NA,TRBJ2-3,TRBV7-8,TGTGCCAGCAGCTTGATGGCGGGCAGAGATACGCAGTATTTT,CASSLMAGRDTQYF
NA,NA,TRBJ2-6,TRBV5-4,TGTGCCAGCAGCCAAGCCTCTGGGGCCAACGTCCTGACTTTC,CASSQASGANVLTF
NA,NA,TRBJ1-1,TRBV7-2,TGTGCCAGCATCCCGGGGGGAGGTACTTGGGCTTTCTTT,CASIPGGGTWAFF
once,TRBD1,TRBJ1-5,TRBV6-1,TGTGCCAGCAGTGAACTAACAGGGGTGCCCAATCAGCCCCAGCATTTT,CASSELTGVPNQPQHF
NA,TRBD1,TRBJ1-5,TRBV2,TGTGCCAGCAGTCCATGGACAGGGAGTAGCAATCAGCCCCAGCATTTT,CASSPWTGSSNQPQHF
NA,NA,TRBJ1-6,TRBV7-8,TGTGCCAGCAGCTTAGGTGGCTGGAGCTCCTATAATTCACCCCTCCACTTT,CASSLGGWSSYNSPLHF
NA,TRBD2,TRBJ2-3,TRBV19,TGTGCCACTAGCGGGGGATACACAGATACGCAGTATTTT,CATSGGYTDTQYF
NA,TRBD1,TRBJ1-5,TRBV25-1,TGTGCCAGCAGTGATCAGGGGGCTCCCAATCAGCCCCAGCATTTT,CASSDQGAPNQPQHF
NA,TRBD1,TRBJ1-2,TRBV6-5,TGTGCCAGCAGTTACTCGGGACAGAAAGGCTACACCTTC,CASSYSGQKGYTF
NA,NA,TRBJ1-1,TRBV19,TGTGCCAGTAGTATAGAAAGACTTGCGGATGAAGCTTTCTTT,CASSIERLADEAFF
NA,NA,TRBJ2-4,TRBV20-1,TGCAGTGCTAGTCTAAAACGGTATGCAGCCAAAAACATTCAGTACTTC,CSASLKRYAAKNIQYF
NA,TRBD2,TRBJ2-2,TRBV9,TGTGCCAGCAGCGTAGCAGGCGGGGGGCCGAACACCGGGGAGCTGTTTTTT,CASSVAGGGPNTGELFF
NA,TRBD1,TRBJ1-6,TRBV19,TGTGCCAGTAGTCCCGGGACAGGGGGCTCGGCACCCCTCCACTTT,CASSPGTGGSAPLHF
NA,TRBD1,TRBJ1-4,TRBV2,TGTGCCAGCAGGGAGACAGGGGCAGCTAATGAAAAACTGTTTTTT,CASRETGAANEKLFF
once,TRBD2,TRBJ2-5,TRBV7-9,TGTGCCAGCACCGGACTAGCGGGAGGACCAGAGACCCAGTACTTC,CASTGLAGGPETQYF
NA,NA,TRBJ1-5,TRBV12-5,TGTGCTAGTGGCCCCACATTTCAGCCCCAGCATTTT,CASGPTFQPQHF
NA,NA,TRBJ2-2,TRBV7-2,TGTGCCAGCAGCTTAGCGCCCCCAGGGAACACCGGGGAGCTGTTTTTT,CASSLAPPGNTGELFF
NA,NA,TRBJ1-6,TRBV19,TGTGCCAGTAGGGAGAGCTCCTATAATTCACCCCTCCACTTT,CASRESSYNSPLHF
once,NA,TRBJ1-5,TRBV28,TGTGCCAGCAGACCGACATACGGCAGCAATCAGCCCCAGCATTTT,CASRPTYGSNQPQHF